These 26 T cell receptor beta chains share one sample of origin, sequenced in a study of cytomegalovirus exposure and HLA in healthy donors. Using immunoSEQ multiplex PCR, the repertoire was profiled, and TCRdb retains in-frame clones only, with some absent. The table has 200,000 or so clones, around 83% seen once. Sequencing was carried out using PBMCs. All receptors come from a woman aged 30 to 39 in good health and CMV-seropositive.

This clone turned up a few times. V and J are TRBV2 and TRBJ2-7, with D perhaps matching TRBD1 (6 bases). Trimming took off 7 bases at V and 2 bases at J, with 9 bases between the two ends. The CDR3 consists of 12 residues. Germline assignment: CDR1 SNHLY and CDR2 FYNNEI. As DNA, the CDR3 is TGTGCCAGCAACAGGGACACCTACGAGCAGTACTTC. It specifies CASNRDTYEQYF.

The chain recombines TRBV7-9 with TRBJ2-1, with D unresolved. The CDR3 has 11 residues. Germline values: CDR1 SEHNR, CDR2 FQNEAQ (reference sequence). V dropped 5 bases and J dropped 4 bases, with 3 bases sitting between them. The DNA for the CDR3 is TGTGCCAGCAGCACATACAATGAGCAGTTCTTC. Translated: CASSTYNEQFF.

This sequence joins TRBV11-2 and TRBJ2-7, with D possibly being TRBD2 (6 bases). The CDR3 has 18 amino acids. V was shortened by 4 bases and J by 2 bases, with 24 bases between the two germline ends. From germline, CDR1 is SGHAT and CDR2 FQNNGV. CDR3 nucleotides: TGTGCCAGCAGCTCCCCGACCGTTGGGAGCGGGTCTACCTACGAGCAGTACTTC. Translated: CASSSPTVGSGSTYEQYF. Combining the CDR3 with reference TRBV11-2 and TRBJ2-7 gives the whole variable domain EAGVAQSPRYKIIEKRQSVAFWCNPISGHATLYWYQQILGQGPKLLIQFQNNGVVDDSQLPKDRFSAERLKGVDSTLKIQPAKLEDSAVYLCASSSPTVGSGSTYEQYFGPGTRLTVT.

The DNA for the CDR3 is TGCAGCGCTGGAGCGACAGGGGTGGGCACTGAAGCTTTCTTT. This translates into CSAGATGVGTEAFF. The V gene is TRBV29-1, the J gene TRBJ1-1, with 8 bases identical to TRBD1. The CDR3 covers 14 residues. V shed 7 bases, J shed 4 bases, and the junction held 11 bases outside the gene matches. Germline V gene data show CDR1 as SQVTM and CDR2 as ANQGSEA.

The chain uses TRBV9 and TRBJ1-2, with D possibly matching TRBD1 (5 bases). The CDR3 covers 18 residues. The germline CDR1 and CDR2 sequences are SGDLS and YYNGEE. Trimming removed 1 base from V and 7 bases from J, with 26 bases in between. The chain's CDR3 is CASSVREFGGIDLRGYTF. CDR3 DNA sequence: TGTGCCAGCAGCGTAAGGGAGTTCGGGGGAATTGACCTCCGTGGCTACACCTTC.

This chain connects TRBV5-4 to TRBJ1-2; TRBD1 aligns across 9 bases. Unmatched junction bases numbered 6, after V lost 4 bases and J lost 2 bases. Germline V CDR1 and CDR2: SGHNT, YYREEE (reference sequence). CDR3 length: 15 residues. This CDR3 reads CASSKGQGENYGYTF. CDR3 in DNA: TGTGCCAGCAGCAAGGGACAGGGAGAAAACTATGGCTACACCTTC.

The chain employs TRBV6-1 and TRBJ1-1; no clear D. V dropped 5 bases and J dropped 0 bases, with 10 bases sitting between them. The CDR3 length is 14 residues. Per the germline V gene, CDR1 is MNHNS and CDR2 is SASEGT. The CDR3 DNA sequence: TGTGCCAGCAGTCTCGACAAGATGAACACTGAAGCTTTCTTT. Protein product: CASSLDKMNTEAFF.

The chain couples TRBV7-2 to TRBJ1-2, with 7 bases matching TRBD1. CDR3 length: 13 amino acids. The germline CDR1 and CDR2 sequences are SGHTA and FQGNSA. The V gene end was trimmed by 4 bases and the J gene end by 6 bases; junction bases not matched to a gene: 5. The CDR3: CASSSTGNHGYTF. CDR3 bases: TGTGCCAGCAGCTCGACAGGGAACCATGGCTACACCTTC. Complete variable domain (other parts from reference TRBV7-2 and TRBJ1-2): GAGVSQSPSNKVTEKGKDVELRCDPISGHTALYWYRQSLGQGLEFLIYFQGNSAPDKSGLPSDRFSAERTGGSVSTLTIQRTQQEDSAVYLCASSSTGNHGYTFGSGTRLTVV.

The V gene is TRBV2, the J gene TRBJ2-6; TRBD1 matches 7 bases. There are 13 residues in the CDR3. J lost 5 bases, V lost 8 bases, and 3 bases had no gene match. The V gene's germline CDR1 is SNHLY and CDR2 FYNNEI. CDR3 in amino acids: CASGDSWANVLTF. The CDR3 coding sequence is TGTGCCAGCGGGGACAGTTGGGCCAACGTCCTGACTTTC. The variable domain in full, completed from reference TRBV2 and TRBJ2-6, reads EPEVTQTPSHQVTQMGQEVILRCVPISNHLYFYWYRQILGQKVEFLVSFYNNEISEKSEIFDDQFSVERPDGSNFTLKIRSTKLEDSAMYFCASGDSWANVLTFGAGSRLTVL.

This clone is a singleton in its sample. This sample includes further DNA sequences coding for the same CDR3. The rearrangement joins TRBV5-4 to TRBJ2-1, with D uncertain. The CDR3 has 13 amino acids. From germline, CDR1 is SGHNT and CDR2 YYREEE (reference sequence). The ends were cut back, 1 base at V and 3 bases at J, with 5 bases in the middle. The CDR3 region has the DNA TGTGCCAGCAGCTTGCCGGGCTACAATGAGCAGTTCTTC. Translating it yields CASSLPGYNEQFF.

In this sample, this clone turned up once. This chain joins TRBV5-1 and TRBJ2-2, with D possibly TRBD1 on 8 matching bases. The V end lost 4 bases, the J end lost 7 bases, and 17 bases lay between the germline ends. In germline, CDR1 is SGHRS, CDR2 YFSETQ. The CDR3 consists of 15 residues. Written as DNA, the CDR3 is TGCGCCAGCAGCCTGAGACAGGGGAGGGACGGGGAGCTGTTTTTT. It codes for CASSLRQGRDGELFF.

V usage is TRBV5-1 and J usage is TRBJ1-2, with D possibly TRBD1 on 5 matching bases. Deletions cut 2 bases from V and 1 base from J, with 12 bases between. Germline lookup yields CDR1 SGHRS and CDR2 YFSETQ. The CDR3 totals 15 residues. CDR3 sequence (DNA): TGCGCCAGCAGCTTCCAGCAGGGTGGTAACTATGGCTACACCTTC. It yields the protein CASSFQQGGNYGYTF. Combining the CDR3 with reference TRBV5-1 and TRBJ1-2 gives the whole variable domain KAGVTQTPRYLIKTRGQQVTLSCSPISGHRSVSWYQQTPGQGLQFLFEYFSETQRNKGNFPGRFSGRQFSNSRSEMNVSTLELGDSALYLCASSFQQGGNYGYTFGSGTRLTVV.

The V gene is TRBV10-1, the J gene TRBJ1-2; 9 positions match TRBD1. With V trimmed by 0 bases and J by 3 bases, 8 bases remained unmatched. This CDR3 has 17 residues. Germline CDR1 and CDR2: WNHNN and SYGVQD (reference sequence). The CDR3 region has the DNA TGCGCCAGCAGTGAGTCGAGGCGGGACAGGGAGGACTATGGCTACACCTTC. As protein: CASSESRRDREDYGYTF.

The V and J genes are TRBV6-6 and TRBJ1-1; TRBD1 aligns across 10 bases. CDR1 is MNHNY and CDR2 is SVGAGI in the germline V gene (reference sequence). Trimming took 2 bases from V and 7 from J; bases not matched to a gene: 4. The CDR3 has 14 amino acids. The CDR3: CASSYGGTGVEAFF. In nucleotides, the CDR3 is TGTGCCAGCAGTTACGGGGGGACAGGGGTTGAAGCTTTCTTT.

This chain connects TRBV7-2 to TRBJ1-3, with 11 bases that match TRBD1. The CDR3 has 17 residues. V shed 1 base, J shed 6 bases, and the junction held 8 bases outside the gene matches. Per germline, CDR1 SGHTA and CDR2 FQGNSA. CDR3 loop: CASSLVLAGQGVNTIYF. The CDR3 DNA is TGTGCCAGCAGCTTAGTCTTGGCGGGACAGGGGGTAAACACCATATATTTT.

DNA of the CDR3: TGTGCCAGCACCCACTCCACAGGGTACACTGAAGCTTTCTTT. Its translation is CASTHSTGYTEAFF. The chain uses TRBV6-1 and TRBJ1-1; weak D call: TRBD1 (6 bases). There are 14 residues in the CDR3. V was trimmed by 7 bases and J by 3 bases, leaving 15 bases between them. Germline CDR1 reads MNHNS; CDR2 reads SASEGT.

V gene TRBV7-8 combines with J gene TRBJ2-2; D unresolved. This CDR3 region has 15 residues. Germline V gives CDR1 SGHVS, CDR2 FQNEAQ. Trimming left V 5 bases short and J 1 base short, with 11 bases between. CDR3 nucleotides: TGTGCCAGCAGCGGCACCTTCTTGAACACCGGGGAGCTGTTTTTT. Protein sequence: CASSGTFLNTGELFF.

The chain uses TRBV28 and TRBJ1-5; the D is unclear. CDR3 length: 12 amino acids. V dropped 3 bases and J dropped 3 bases, with 3 bases sitting between them. Germline values: CDR1 MDHEN, CDR2 SYDVKM. This chain's CDR3 is CASSFHNQPQHF. For the CDR3, the DNA is TGTGCCAGCAGTTTTCACAATCAGCCCCAGCATTTT.

J is TRBJ2-7 and V is TRBV7-8; perhaps TRBD1 as D (6 bases). Germline V gene data show CDR1 as SGHVS and CDR2 as FQNEAQ. Trimming cost V 5 bases and J 3 bases, with 17 bases left between them. This CDR3 has 15 amino acids. The CDR3 reads CASSLTRDRYYEQYF. CDR3 DNA sequence: TGTGCCAGCAGCCTCACCCGAGACAGGTACTACGAGCAGTACTTC. The full variable domain, its missing parts supplied by reference TRBV7-8 and TRBJ2-7, is GAGVSQSPRYKVAKRGQDVALRCDPISGHVSLFWYQQALGQGPEFLTYFQNEAQLDKSGLPSDRFFAERPEGSVSTLKIQRTQQEDSAVYLCASSLTRDRYYEQYFGPGTRLTVT.

The chain links TRBV7-2 to TRBJ2-7; tentative D call: TRBD1 (5 bases). Trimming removed 1 base from V and 4 bases from J, with 17 bases in between. CDR3 length: 16 amino acids. CDR1 and CDR2 (germline): SGHTA, FQGNSA. CDR3 protein: CASSLEGRAPSYEQYF. The DNA for the CDR3 is TGTGCCAGCAGCTTAGAAGGCAGGGCCCCCTCTTACGAGCAGTACTTC.

This chain connects TRBV30 to TRBJ1-5; 9 bases line up with TRBD1. Germline assignment: CDR1 GTSNPN and CDR2 SVGIG (reference sequence). This CDR3 region has 15 residues. V lost 4 bases to trimming and J lost 0 bases; unmatched junction nucleotides: 4. The CDR3, as DNA: TGTGCCTGGACTAGGACAGGGGTTAGCAATCAGCCCCAGCATTTT. Its translation is CAWTRTGVSNQPQHF.

The DNA for the CDR3 is TGTGCCAGCAGTGGGGGGACAGCCTTATCCTACGAGCAGTACTTC. It encodes CASSGGTALSYEQYF. V is TRBV6-1 and J is TRBJ2-7, with 7 nucleotides matching TRBD1. The CDR3 contains 15 residues. Germline-derived CDR1 and CDR2 are MNHNS and SASEGT. V was clipped by 4 bases and J by 1 base; unmatched bases: 7.

Details on this clone: At one end the junction does not follow the germline gene, possibly because of a read error. V and J are TRBV10-3 and TRBJ2-1; 7 bases align to TRBD2. Germline CDR1 and CDR2: ENHRY and SYGVKD. This CDR3 is 13 amino acids long. This CDR3 reads CATVAGEGNEQFF. The CDR3 DNA reads TGCGCCACCGTCGCGGGAGAGGGGAATGAGCAGTTCTTC.

This chain links TRBV10-3 with TRBJ2-2; D is undetermined. Between the trimmed V and J ends, which lost 2 bases and 8 bases, there was a span of 6 bases. The germline gives CDR1 ENHRY, CDR2 SYGVKD. CDR3 size: 12 residues. The CDR3 reads CAISETSGELFF. CDR3 DNA: TGTGCCATCAGTGAGACTTCTGGGGAGCTGTTTTTT.

About this clone itself: The junction departs from the called germline gene at one end, perhaps through a read error. This chain connects TRBV7-3 to TRBJ2-1, with 7 nucleotides matching TRBD1. The CDR3 length is 16 residues. Germline CDR1 SGHTA, CDR2 FQGTGA. The CDR3 coding sequence is TGTGCCAGCAGCCTAACAGGGGTGGGGAACTACAATGAGCAGTTCTTC. Its translation is CASSLTGVGNYNEQFF. The full variable domain, its missing parts supplied by reference TRBV7-3 and TRBJ2-1, is GAGVSQTPSNKVTEKGKYVELRCDPISGHTALYWYRQSLGQGPEFLIYFQGTGAADDSGLPNDRFFAVRPEGSVSTLKIQRTERGDSAVYLCASSLTGVGNYNEQFFGPGTRLTVL.

The DNA of the CDR3 is TGTGCCAGCAGCTTAGACGGGTCTGGGGCCAACGTCCTGACTTTC. This codes for CASSLDGSGANVLTF. V and J are TRBV11-2 and TRBJ2-6, with no clear D. Germline-derived CDR1 and CDR2 are SGHAT and FQNNGV. The V gene lost 0 bases and the J gene lost 1 base, with 4 bases spanning the gap. The CDR3 runs to 15 residues.